A single sample is the source of the 8 T cell receptor beta chains below, sequenced in a study of CD8+ T cells in alopecia areata. Reverse transcribed after extraction, RNA yielded cDNA as the sequencing template. Libraries were prepared by immunoSEQ multiplex PCR; TCRdb keeps only in-frame clonotypes and omits some of them. The data list approximately 110,000 clones, none observed once; around a fifth falls to the top ten. The source material was lesional skin. These receptor sequences come from a C3H/HeJ mouse with alopecia areata. As its MHC haplotype, the strain has H2-k.

Notes on this clone: Gene names are the mouse ones. The read terminates 4 residues before the CDR3 end, so the remaining end is supplied by the germline J gene. V usage is TRBV12-1 and J usage is TRBJ2-5, with 10 bases lining up with TRBD2. The CDR3 has 16 residues. V shed 2 bases and J 0 bases; nucleotides not matched to a gene: 4. Germline CDR1 SGHSN, CDR2 HYEKVE. The sequenced part of the CDR3 DNA is TGTGCCAGCTCTCGCGGACTGGGGGTTAACCAAGAC. Translated, it gives CASSRGLGVNQD. The complete CDR3 sequence is CASSRGLGVNQDTQYF.

Worth noting for this clone: A mismatch at residue 13 separates the TCRdb protein from the translated DNA, so the protein presented here was translated from the DNA. Gene names and germline match the mouse. The read halts 3 residues ahead of the CDR3 end, with the missing end drawn from the germline J gene. V is TRBV13-3 and J is TRBJ1-3, with unresolved D. There are 16 residues in the CDR3. CDR1 is NNHDY and CDR2 is SYVADS in the germline V gene. V lost 2 bases to trimming and J lost 0 bases, with 12 bases between them. CDR3 amino acids: CASSETEKNSGNTLYF. The CDR3 bases that were read are TGTGCCAGCAGTGAAACAGAAAAAAATTCTGGAAATACG.

This clone was counted a few times. Gene labels here are mouse ones. From the germline J gene comes the end of the CDR3, since the read stops 4 residues before it. The V gene is TRBV19, the J gene TRBJ2-3; 10 bases fit TRBD1. Germline V lookup: CDR1 FNHDT, CDR2 SITEND (reference sequence). The V gene end was trimmed by 1 base and the J gene end by 3 bases; junction bases not matched to a gene: 8. The CDR3 spans 17 residues. The chain's CDR3 is CASSIMDRGKEAETLYF. CDR3 bases read: TGTGCCAGCAGTATAATGGACAGGGGGAAGGAGGCAGAA. The full variable domain, its missing parts supplied by reference TRBV19 and TRBJ2-3, is GGIITQTPKFLIGQEGQKLTLKCQQNFNHDTMYWYRQDSGKGLRLIYYSITENDLQKGDLSEGYDASREKKSSFSLTVTSAQKNEMAVFLCASSIMDRGKEAETLYFGSGTRLTVL.

Details on this clone: Gene names and germline refer to mouse. The read finishes 4 residues shy of the CDR3 end, and the germline J gene is used to complete it. The chain combines TRBV13-3 with TRBJ1-4; maybe TRBD1 (6 bases). Per germline, CDR1 NNHDY and CDR2 SYVADS. This CDR3 is 16 amino acids long. The ends were cut back, 4 bases at V and 0 bases at J, with 13 bases in the middle. CDR3 bases read: TGTGCCAGCAGTTCCGGGACAAATCTTTCCAACGAA. Its translation: CASSSGTNLSNE. The complete CDR3 protein is CASSSGTNLSNERLFF.

As to this clone: Here the gene names and germline are mouse. The CDR3 goes on 4 residues after the read ends, and that part is filled in from the germline J gene. V is TRBV19 and J is TRBJ2-1; 11 nucleotides align to TRBD2. The V segment lost 4 bases and the J segment 1 base; nucleotides outside the gene matches: 4. The germline V gene has CDR1 FNHDT and CDR2 SITEND (reference sequence). This CDR3 region has 16 residues. The DNA read from the CDR3 is TGTGCCAGCAGTTCCGGACTGGGGGGAAACTATGCT. Amino acid sequence: CASSSGLGGNYA. The full CDR3 protein reads CASSSGLGGNYAEQFF.

This clone was detected a few times. Gene labels here are mouse ones. The missing CDR3 end, 4 residues past where the read stops, is filled in from the germline J gene. This chain links TRBV13-3 with TRBJ1-2, with D possibly being TRBD1 (6 bases). Trimming stripped 0 bases from V and 3 bases from J, with 12 bases between. The CDR3 extends over 15 amino acids. The germline gives CDR1 NNHDY, CDR2 SYVADS. Partial CDR3 DNA: TGTGCCAGCAGTGATGAAGGCAGGGGAGACTCC. This codes for CASSDEGRGDS. The CDR3 in full is CASSDEGRGDSDYTF.

A few counts support this clone. Gene names and germline refer to mouse. The CDR3 is cut off 4 residues early in the read; its end comes from the germline J gene. The rearrangement uses TRBV31 and TRBJ2-1; 7 bases match TRBD1. Germline CDR1 is GKSSPN and CDR2 is SITVG. The CDR3 covers 15 residues. J lost 1 base, V lost 1 base, and 4 bases had no gene match. CDR3 DNA, as far as it was read: TGTGCCTGGAGTCCCTCGACAGGGAACTATGCT. It encodes CAWSPSTGNYA. The full CDR3 sequence reads CAWSPSTGNYAEQFF.

This clone was counted between two and nine times. Mouse names are used for the genes. The read ends 4 residues before the CDR3 terminus; that terminus is restored from the germline J gene. The chain joins TRBV1 to TRBJ2-1, with 8 bases fitting TRBD2. The junction had 4 bases not matched to a gene; V was cut back by 5 bases and J by 1 base. The CDR3 spans 15 residues. CDR1 and CDR2 (germline): NSQYPW, LRSPGD (reference sequence). CDR3 bases read: TGCACCTGCAGTCGACTGGGGTTCAACTATGCT. Translated, it gives CTCSRLGFNYA. The complete CDR3 reads CTCSRLGFNYAEQFF.